The next 10 T cell receptor beta chains were all read from a single sample in a study of OX40 agonist ivuxolimab in advanced cancers. Only in-frame clones appear in the TCRdb table, and some are missing; sequencing was by immunoSEQ multiplex PCR. This table has tens of thousands of clones, about 85% appearing once. The source material was CD4+ or CD8+ T cells sorted from blood, sampled in a trial of the OX40 agonist ivuxolimab. These receptors were taken from an adult with an advanced solid tumor such as melanoma, head and neck, liver or kidney cancer.

The chain carries TRBV27 and TRBJ2-7; 8 nucleotides match TRBD2. The CDR3 is made up of 13 amino acids. J was trimmed by 4 bases and V by 10 bases; bases with no gene match: 9. The germline V gene encodes CDR1 MNHEY and CDR2 SMNVEV (reference sequence). As DNA, the CDR3 is TGTGCCATCAGCCCAGCGGGGGCGTACGAGCAGTACTTC. Its protein product is CAISPAGAYEQYF.

The rearrangement joins TRBV28 to TRBJ2-5; no reliable D call. This CDR3 region has 12 residues. Germline values: CDR1 MDHEN, CDR2 SYDVKM. V lost 7 bases and J 4 bases, leaving 10 bases between the germline ends. In DNA form, the CDR3 reads TGTGCCAGCACCTCGGTCCGAGAGACCCAGTACTTC. Translating gives CASTSVRETQYF.

The chain carries TRBV7-2 and TRBJ2-1, with 9 bases aligning to TRBD2. Germline CDR1 is SGHTA and CDR2 is FQGNSA. The V segment lost 4 bases and the J segment 7 bases; nucleotides outside the gene matches: 11. This CDR3 contains 16 residues. The CDR3 coding sequence is TGTGCCAGCAGCTCAGCAAGCGGGGGGATTGAAAATGAGCAGTTCTTC. Translating it yields CASSSASGGIENEQFF.

This clone was detected only once. This chain joins TRBV19 and TRBJ2-3, with 9 positions matching TRBD2. The CDR3 has 13 amino acids. CDR1 is LNHDA and CDR2 is SQIVND in the germline V gene (reference sequence). The junction had 3 bases not matched to a gene; V was cut back by 4 bases and J by 7 bases. The CDR3 reads CASSTREGNTQYF. The CDR3, as DNA: TGTGCCAGTAGTACGCGGGAGGGGAATACGCAGTATTTT.

The V and J genes are TRBV27 and TRBJ2-7, with D perhaps assigned TRBD1 or TRBD2 (6 bases each). V shed 9 bases and J shed 7 bases, with 25 bases lying between them. The germline V gene encodes CDR1 MNHEY and CDR2 SMNVEV (reference sequence). The CDR3 loop spans 15 amino acids. The CDR3 DNA reads TGTGCCAGACTACTAGCCCCCGACCCACAGGGAGAGCAGTACTTC. Protein: CARLLAPDPQGEQYF.

Written as DNA, the CDR3 is TGTGCCAGCAGCCCTCGGTGGCAGGGGGCCCCCTACGAGCAGTACTTC. Amino acid sequence: CASSPRWQGAPYEQYF. The rearrangement links TRBV11-3 to TRBJ2-7; TRBD1 matches at 8 bases. Germline V gene data show CDR1 as SGHNT and CDR2 as YENEEA. The CDR3 sequence is 16 residues long. V lost 5 bases to trimming and J lost 2 bases; unmatched junction nucleotides: 11.

The chain links TRBV5-6 to TRBJ1-2; 7 bases agree with TRBD1. CDR3 length equals 13 residues. In germline, CDR1 is SGHDT, CDR2 YYEEEE. Unmatched junction bases numbered 3, after V lost 0 bases and J lost 7 bases. The CDR3 reads CASSLEDRAGYTF. The CDR3 coding sequence is TGTGCCAGCAGCTTGGAAGACAGGGCTGGCTACACCTTC.

This chain links TRBV7-2 with TRBJ2-4; a weak D match, TRBD2 (6 bases). CDR3 length: 18 residues. V was pared by 3 bases and J by 0 bases, with 18 bases between. The germline gives CDR1 SGHTA, CDR2 FQGNSA. CDR3 bases: TGTGCCAGCAGCTTGGCCGGGACTCGCGCACTAGCCAAAAACATTCAGTACTTC. This codes for CASSLAGTRALAKNIQYF. Based on the CDR3 plus reference TRBV7-2 and TRBJ2-4, the full variable domain is GAGVSQSPSNKVTEKGKDVELRCDPISGHTALYWYRQSLGQGLEFLIYFQGNSAPDKSGLPSDRFSAERTGGSVSTLTIQRTQQEDSAVYLCASSLAGTRALAKNIQYFGAGTRLSVL.

The rearrangement uses TRBV9 and TRBJ2-1; D might be TRBD2 (5 bases). V was shortened by 2 bases and J by 8 bases, with 26 bases between the two germline ends. The CDR3 spans 18 residues. CDR1 is SGDLS and CDR2 is YYNGEE in the germline V gene. CDR3 in DNA: TGTGCCAGCAGCGTGGACTTGTCTGCGGCCCATTCCGGGCATGAGCAGTTCTTC. It codes for CASSVDLSAAHSGHEQFF.

This chain joins TRBV5-1 and TRBJ1-1, with D possibly TRBD1 on 5 matching bases. The CDR3 is 14 amino acids. The ends were cut back, 4 bases at V and 1 base at J, with 11 bases in the middle. From germline, CDR1 is SGHRS and CDR2 YFSETQ. The CDR3 coding sequence is TGCGCCAGCAGCATACTACAGGCGAACACTGAAGCTTTCTTT. As protein: CASSILQANTEAFF.